The 15 T cell receptor beta chains below all came from one sample that was sequenced in a study of blood T cell repertoires in COVID-19. Data came from immunoSEQ multiplex PCR; TCRdb stores just in-frame clones and leaves some out. This table holds roughly 170,000 clones, around 85% found once. Sequenced input: peripheral blood. The source is a man aged 55 to 69 who had recovered from COVID-19.

The chain recombines TRBV19 with TRBJ2-2, with 10 bases matching TRBD1. V was clipped by 3 bases and J by 5 bases; unmatched bases: 9. The CDR3 length is 17 residues. Germline loops: CDR1 LNHDA, CDR2 SQIVND (reference sequence). This chain's CDR3 is CASSIVDRGPLTGELFF. CDR3 DNA sequence: TGTGCCAGTAGTATTGTTGACAGGGGGCCTTTGACCGGGGAGCTGTTTTTT.

In regard to this clone: Other DNA sequences within the sample encode an identical CDR3. The rearrangement uses TRBV12-3 or TRBV12-4 and TRBJ1-2; 8 bases match TRBD1. There are 13 residues in the CDR3. V was pared by 3 bases and J by 7 bases, with 4 bases of the junction left unmatched. In nucleotides, the CDR3 is TGTGCCAGCAGTTTCGGACAGGGCCGTGGCTACACCTTC. Its translation: CASSFGQGRGYTF.

This chain connects TRBV7-2 to TRBJ1-2; perhaps TRBD1 as D (5 bases). The V end was cut by 1 base, the J end by 8 bases, with 8 bases between. Germline V gene data show CDR1 as SGHTA and CDR2 as FQGNSA. This CDR3 is 12 amino acids long. The CDR3 nucleotides are TGTGCCAGCAGCTTAGAACAGGAGGGCTACACCTTC. Protein product: CASSLEQEGYTF.

V gene TRBV29-1 combines with J gene TRBJ1-4; D gene ambiguous. Trimming cost V 7 bases and J 5 bases, with 11 bases left between them. CDR3 length: 12 residues. Per germline, CDR1 SQVTM and CDR2 ANQGSEA. The CDR3 DNA reads as TGCAGCGGCCTCAACATCAATGAAAAACTGTTTTTT. This sequence encodes CSGLNINEKLFF.

The rearrangement joins TRBV11-2 to TRBJ1-2; weak D call: TRBD1 (6 bases). This CDR3 has 13 residues. The germline V and J ends were trimmed by 5 bases and 8 bases, with 15 bases remaining between them. Germline V lookup: CDR1 SGHAT, CDR2 FQNNGV. The CDR3 sequence is CASSIGTTRGYTF. CDR3 nucleotide sequence: TGTGCCAGCAGCATTGGGACAACGAGGGGCTACACCTTC.

V and J are TRBV9 and TRBJ1-1; D is possibly TRBD1 (6 bases). CDR1 and CDR2 from the germline V gene are SGDLS and YYNGEE. Trimming took 4 bases from V and 7 from J, leaving 17 bases between them. The CDR3 is made up of 14 amino acids. The CDR3 sequence is CASSPRGGIFEAFF. The CDR3 DNA sequence: TGTGCCAGCAGCCCCCGAGGGGGAATCTTTGAAGCTTTCTTT.

This clone showed up just a few times. The chain joins TRBV7-2 to TRBJ1-3, with D hard to call. Trimming took 1 base from V and 2 from J, leaving 9 bases between them. The CDR3 runs 15 residues. From germline, CDR1 is SGHTA and CDR2 FQGNSA. The CDR3 reads CASSLVSVTGNTIYF. DNA for the CDR3: TGTGCCAGCAGCTTAGTTAGTGTTACTGGAAACACCATATATTTT.

This clone is a singleton in its sample. J is TRBJ1-6 and V is TRBV11-2; D perhaps matches TRBD1 (6 bases). This CDR3 is built from 14 residues. With 4 bases removed from V and 7 bases from J, the gap between germline ends came to 11 bases. Germline V gene data show CDR1 as SGHAT and CDR2 as FQNNGV. In DNA, the CDR3 is TGTGCCAGCAGCTATCGCAGGGGAAATTCACCCCTCCACTTT. Protein sequence: CASSYRRGNSPLHF. The complete variable domain, with remaining parts taken from reference TRBV11-2 and TRBJ1-6, reads EAGVAQSPRYKIIEKRQSVAFWCNPISGHATLYWYQQILGQGPKLLIQFQNNGVVDDSQLPKDRFSAERLKGVDSTLKIQPAKLEDSAVYLCASSYRRGNSPLHFGNGTRLTVT.

The chain combines TRBV6-1 with TRBJ2-6, with TRBD1 as a possible D gene (5 bases). Trimming removed 0 bases from V and 2 bases from J, with 5 bases in between. Germline V lookup: CDR1 MNHNS, CDR2 SASEGT. This CDR3 is built from 15 residues. CDR3 DNA: TGTGCCAGCAGTGAAGCAGGGGCTGGGGCCAACGTCCTGACTTTC. This gives the protein CASSEAGAGANVLTF.

The V gene is TRBV19, the J gene TRBJ1-4; weak D call: TRBD1 (6 bases). The germline V gene has CDR1 LNHDA and CDR2 SQIVND (reference sequence). Between the trimmed V and J ends, which lost 1 base and 5 bases, there was a span of 17 bases. This CDR3 is built from 17 residues. The CDR3 is CASSIGPRQVSNEKLFF. In DNA, the CDR3 is TGTGCCAGTAGTATAGGCCCCAGACAGGTATCAAATGAAAAACTGTTTTTT. Complete variable domain (other parts from reference TRBV19 and TRBJ1-4): DGGITQSPKYLFRKEGQNVTLSCEQNLNHDAMYWYRQDPGQGLRLIYYSQIVNDFQKGDIAEGYSVSREKKESFPLTVTSAQKNPTAFYLCASSIGPRQVSNEKLFFGSGTQLSVL.

The J gene is TRBJ2-5, the V gene TRBV2; 7 bases fit TRBD1. Losses at the gene ends were 6 bases for V and 3 bases for J; bases not matched to a gene: 4. Germline V gives CDR1 SNHLY, CDR2 FYNNEI. The CDR3 totals 13 residues. CDR3 amino acids: CASRQTGEETQYF. The CDR3 DNA sequence: TGTGCCAGCAGACAAACAGGGGAAGAGACCCAGTACTTC. Full variable domain (rest looked up from reference TRBV2 and TRBJ2-5): EPEVTQTPSHQVTQMGQEVILRCVPISNHLYFYWYRQILGQKVEFLVSFYNNEISEKSEIFDDQFSVERPDGSNFTLKIRSTKLEDSAMYFCASRQTGEETQYFGPGTRLLVL.

The rearrangement joins TRBV6-5 to TRBJ1-2, with D maybe TRBD1 (6 bases). Trimming removed 2 bases from V and 8 bases from J, with 15 bases in between. Looked up from germline, CDR1 is MNHEY and CDR2 is SVGAGI. The CDR3 runs 14 residues. Written as DNA, the CDR3 is TGTGCCAGCAGTTACGGGGGACAAGGGCACGGCTACACCTTC. Its translation is CASSYGGQGHGYTF.

V usage is TRBV3-1 (or the pseudogene TRBV3-2) and J usage is TRBJ2-5; 7 bases agree with TRBD2. The V and J ends lost 0 bases and 5 bases, in that order; junction bases with no gene match: 9. This CDR3 has 16 amino acids. Germline CDR1 reads LGHDT; CDR2 reads YNNKEL (reference sequence). In nucleotides, the CDR3 is TGTGCCAGCAGCCAAGAATACGGGGGGTTAGGTGAGACCCAGTACTTC. This gives the protein CASSQEYGGLGETQYF.

The rearrangement uses TRBV6-6 and TRBJ2-2; no definite D call. The V and J ends lost 7 bases and 1 base respectively, with 10 bases between them. CDR3 length: 14 residues. Germline CDR1 is MNHNY and CDR2 is SVGAGI (reference sequence). CDR3 DNA sequence: TGTGCCAGCACACTGAACAGGAACACCGGGGAGCTGTTTTTT. This gives the protein CASTLNRNTGELFF.

This clone was observed many times. CDR3 coding DNA: TGCGCCAGCAGCCAAGTCTCTACAGCCACCGGGGAGCTGTTTTTT. Translated: CASSQVSTATGELFF. V usage is TRBV4-3 and J usage is TRBJ2-2; D gene ambiguous. Germline V gene sequence: CDR1 LGHNA, CDR2 YSLEER. The CDR3 runs to 15 residues. V lost 1 base, J lost 4 bases, and 10 bases lay in between.